The 27 T cell receptor beta chains reported below all come from one sample, sequenced in a study of blood T cells in healthy people across ages. A sample-barcoded 5' primer and a J-beta primer mix were used in a second PCR of about 6 to 12 cycles. Using its own MiXCR run on the 5' RACE reads, TCRdb lists one record per CDR3 protein. The sample has roughly 1.4 million distinct CDR3 sequences, roughly 60% seen once. The sequenced sample was blood. The receptors were gathered from a man younger than 35 in good health.

The rearrangement joins TRBV27 to TRBJ2-2, with a tentative D call TRBD1 (7 bases). The CDR3 is made up of 15 amino acids. V lost 3 bases and J 2 bases, leaving 10 bases between the germline ends. CDR1 and CDR2 (germline): MNHEY, SMNVEV (reference sequence). The CDR3 region is CASSFRGENTGELFF. The CDR3 DNA reads as TGTGCCAGCAGTTTCAGGGGGGAAAACACCGGGGAGCTGTTTTTT.

The table lists this clonotype with a count of one. The chain is built from TRBV7-9 and TRBJ2-7, with TRBD2 as a possible D gene (6 bases). Trimming removed 3 bases from V and 6 bases from J, with 15 bases in between. This CDR3 region has 14 residues. Germline assignment: CDR1 SEHNR and CDR2 FQNEAQ (reference sequence). In nucleotides, the CDR3 is TGTGCCAGCAGCTTCAAGGAGGGAGGAGGCGAGCAGTACTTC. Protein product: CASSFKEGGGEQYF.

The V and J genes are TRBV6-5 and TRBJ1-1; tentative D call: TRBD1 (5 bases). Germline lookup yields CDR1 MNHEY and CDR2 SVGAGI. CDR3 size: 14 residues. V lost 6 bases and J 2 bases, leaving 13 bases between the germline ends. CDR3 amino acids: CASRSGRGNTEAFF. CDR3 coding DNA: TGTGCCAGCAGATCGGGGAGGGGAAACACTGAAGCTTTCTTT.

This chain links TRBV12-3 or TRBV12-4 with TRBJ2-5, with a weak D call TRBD2 (5 bases). This CDR3 has 12 residues. Trimming removed 7 bases from V and 5 bases from J, with 11 bases in between. The CDR3 sequence is CASTPDWETQYF. DNA for the CDR3: TGTGCCAGCACTCCGGACTGGGAGACCCAGTACTTC.

This clonotype was counted a few times. The chain carries TRBV27 and TRBJ2-6, with unresolved D. Trimming pared 2 bases from V and 0 bases from J, leaving 5 bases between. Germline V lookup: CDR1 MNHEY, CDR2 SMNVEV (reference sequence). There are 15 residues in the CDR3. DNA of the CDR3: TGTGCCAGCAGTTTAAGGAGCTCTGGGGCCAACGTCCTGACTTTC. Translating it yields CASSLRSSGANVLTF.

The chain carries TRBV29-1 and TRBJ2-3; 8 bases fit TRBD2. The germline CDR1 and CDR2 sequences are SQVTM and ANQGSEA. This CDR3 has 15 amino acids. V was pared by 7 bases and J by 2 bases, with 11 bases of the junction left unmatched. CDR3 coding DNA: TGCAGCGGGACTCCCCTAGCGGGCCTCACAGATACGCAGTATTTT. Translating gives CSGTPLAGLTDTQYF.

V is TRBV20-1 and J is TRBJ2-3, with 9 bases lining up with TRBD1. Germline lookup yields CDR1 DFQATT and CDR2 SNEGSKA (reference sequence). There are 15 residues in the CDR3. Trimming removed 5 bases from V and 2 bases from J; junction bases left unmatched: 8. For the CDR3, the DNA is TGCAGTGCTTGGGACAGGGAACAATACACAGATACGCAGTATTTT. Amino acids: CSAWDREQYTDTQYF.

This chain connects TRBV15 to TRBJ2-2; 8 bases agree with TRBD1. CDR1 LNHNV and CDR2 YYDKDF come from the germline V gene (reference sequence). The CDR3 runs to 16 residues. The V gene end was trimmed by 1 base and the J gene end by 0 bases; junction bases not matched to a gene: 1. In DNA form, the CDR3 reads TGTGCCACCAGCAGAGGACAGGGGTCGAACACCGGGGAGCTGTTTTTT. Its translation is CATSRGQGSNTGELFF. The whole variable domain, remainder taken from reference TRBV15 and TRBJ2-2, is DAMVIQNPRYQVTQFGKPVTLSCSQTLNHNVMYWYQQKSSQAPKLLFHYYDKDFNNEADTPDNFQSRRPNTSFCFLDIRSPGLGDTAMYLCATSRGQGSNTGELFFGEGSRLTVL.

V usage is TRBV6-5 and J usage is TRBJ2-7; a weak D match, TRBD2 (6 bases). The J call may be faulty, since TRBJ2-5 better matches the DNA end. The CDR3 spans 12 residues. The germline gives CDR1 MNHEY, CDR2 SVGAGI. CDR3 residues: CASGGQEETQYF. In nucleotides, the CDR3 is TGTGCCAGCGGAGGGCAGGAAGAGACCCAGTACTTC.

This clonotype has only a few counts. The V gene is TRBV13, the J gene TRBJ2-7, with D uncertain. Looked up from germline, CDR1 is PRHDT and CDR2 is FYEKMQ (reference sequence). The CDR3 has 12 amino acids. The V and J ends lost 4 bases and 6 bases respectively, with 10 bases between them. The DNA for the CDR3 is TGTGCCAGCAGCTCCGACCCCTCCGAGCAGTACTTC. This encodes CASSSDPSEQYF.

This clonotype was seen once. This chain uses TRBV11-1 with TRBJ2-5; possibly TRBD1 for D (6 bases). V was cut by 6 bases and J by 5 bases, with 31 bases left in between. This CDR3 contains 19 residues. The germline V gene encodes CDR1 SGHAT and CDR2 FQDESV (reference sequence). The CDR3 nucleotides read TGTGCCAGCAGTTTTACCAGGGGTGAGCACCCAGTACCTGTTGAGACCCAGTACTTC. Its protein is CASSFTRGEHPVPVETQYF.

This clonotype was recorded a few times. J is TRBJ2-1 and V is TRBV3-1; the match to TRBD2 covers 8 bases. Germline assignment: CDR1 LGHDT and CDR2 YNNKEL (reference sequence). The V segment lost 0 bases and the J segment 0 bases; nucleotides outside the gene matches: 4. The CDR3 is 17 residues long. This CDR3 is CASSQDGRESSYNEQFF. CDR3 nucleotides: TGTGCCAGCAGCCAAGACGGGAGGGAGAGCTCCTACAATGAGCAGTTCTTC.

The chain carries TRBV7-9 and TRBJ2-3; 7 nucleotides match TRBD2. J lost 1 base, V lost 2 bases, and 6 bases had no gene match. Looked up from germline, CDR1 is SEHNR and CDR2 is FQNEAQ (reference sequence). CDR3 length: 16 residues. CDR3 nucleotides: TGTGCCAGCAGCTTACGGTCGGGAGGCGGCACAGATACGCAGTATTTT. It yields the protein CASSLRSGGGTDTQYF.

The chain uses TRBV6-2 or TRBV6-3 and TRBJ2-1, with TRBD2 matching 8 bases. The germline V gene has CDR1 MNHEY and CDR2 SVGEGT. This CDR3 region has 18 residues. With 0 bases clipped from V and 3 bases from J, the junction kept 10 bases outside the gene matches. CDR3: CASSYSSKGTSGYNEQFF. The CDR3 region has the DNA TGTGCCAGCAGTTACTCGAGTAAGGGGACTAGTGGCTACAATGAGCAGTTCTTC.

The V gene is TRBV29-1, the J gene TRBJ2-3; tentatively, D is TRBD1 (5 bases). Germline V gene lookup returns CDR1 SQVTM and CDR2 ANQGSEA. The CDR3 loop spans 14 amino acids. With 7 bases removed from V and 1 base from J, the gap between germline ends came to 15 bases. In DNA form, the CDR3 reads TGCAGCGCCCTTAAGGGGATCGGCACAGATACGCAGTATTTT. Protein: CSALKGIGTDTQYF.

The V and J genes are TRBV25-1 and TRBJ1-2; 11 bases agree with TRBD1. The ends lost 1 base at V and 8 bases at J; junction bases unmatched: 3. Germline assignment: CDR1 MGHDK and CDR2 SYGVNS. The CDR3 contains 14 residues. The CDR3 nucleotides are TGTGCCAGCAGTGAATGGGACAGGGGGGGAGGCTACACCTTC. Translated: CASSEWDRGGGYTF.

This chain uses TRBV7-2 with TRBJ2-3, with D unclear. The CDR3 covers 12 residues. V lost 5 bases and J lost 2, with 5 bases in between. Germline V gives CDR1 SGHTA, CDR2 FQGNSA. For the CDR3, the DNA is TGTGCCAGCAGCAAACTCACAGATACGCAGTATTTT. It yields the protein CASSKLTDTQYF.

The rearrangement links TRBV20-1 to TRBJ1-2; a weak D match, TRBD1 (6 bases). This CDR3 has 15 amino acids. Looked up from germline, CDR1 is DFQATT and CDR2 is SNEGSKA (reference sequence). Trimming removed 3 bases from V and 4 bases from J, with 18 bases in between. CDR3 amino acids: CSASEPDSLFYGYTF. The CDR3 DNA reads as TGCAGTGCTAGCGAGCCGGACAGTCTGTTCTATGGCTACACCTTC.

This clonotype was found once. The chain uses TRBV29-1 and TRBJ1-1; 7 positions match TRBD1. This CDR3 has 13 amino acids. Germline CDR1 SQVTM, CDR2 ANQGSEA. J lost 5 bases, V lost 8 bases, and 11 bases had no gene match. The CDR3 sequence is CSLRQGVWTEAFF. Written as DNA, the CDR3 is TGCAGCTTACGACAGGGTGTTTGGACTGAAGCTTTCTTT.

The CDR3 is CASIDRTGTNNYGYTF. Written as DNA, the CDR3 is TGTGCCAGTATCGACCGGACAGGGACCAATAACTATGGCTACACCTTC. The genes are TRBV2 and TRBJ1-2, with TRBD1 identical over 8 bases. The germline gives CDR1 SNHLY, CDR2 FYNNEI. Trimming removed 9 bases from V and 1 base from J; junction bases left unmatched: 13. The CDR3 has 16 amino acids.

This sequence joins TRBV4-2 and TRBJ2-3; 8 nucleotides match TRBD2. Germline V gene lookup returns CDR1 LGHNA and CDR2 YNFKEQ. Trimming cost V 1 base and J 5 bases; bases outside gene matches: 8. The CDR3 runs to 16 residues. The CDR3 bases are TGTGCCAGCAGCCAAGGGACGGGGGGGCCCGAAGATACGCAGTATTTT. This codes for CASSQGTGGPEDTQYF.

The chain carries TRBV6-6 and TRBJ2-5, with 12 bases fitting TRBD2. Germline CDR1 reads MNHNY; CDR2 reads SVGAGI (reference sequence). J gave up 5 bases and V 2 bases, and 9 bases lay outside the gene matches. The CDR3 consists of 17 residues. CDR3 loop: CASSYDASGRGVETQYF. The CDR3 DNA reads TGTGCCAGCAGTTACGATGCTAGCGGGAGGGGAGTGGAGACCCAGTACTTC.

The V call is TRBV14, the J call TRBJ2-3; maybe TRBD1 (6 bases). The CDR3 is 18 amino acids. Trimming removed 2 bases from V and 0 bases from J, with 18 bases in between. Germline V CDR1 and CDR2: SGHDN, FVKESK. The CDR3 bases are TGTGCCAGCAGCCAATGGATCAGGGGACCTACAAGCACAGATACGCAGTATTTT. This codes for CASSQWIRGPTSTDTQYF.

This chain joins TRBV20-1 and TRBJ2-3; the D is unclear. The CDR3 spans 13 residues. Trimming removed 6 bases at V and 6 bases at J, with 16 bases between. Germline V CDR1 and CDR2: DFQATT, SNEGSKA (reference sequence). CDR3 region: CSATLTLGDTQYF. The CDR3 coding sequence is TGCAGTGCCACCCTGACCCTGGGGGATACGCAGTATTTT.

This clonotype was seen only a few times. The chain couples TRBV20-1 to TRBJ2-5; tentatively, D is TRBD2 (6 bases). CDR3 length: 15 residues. V was clipped by 5 bases and J by 5 bases, with 21 bases between them. The V gene's germline CDR1 is DFQATT and CDR2 SNEGSKA (reference sequence). CDR3 in amino acids: CSAPRSGGAWETQYF. CDR3 nucleotides: TGCAGTGCTCCTCGGAGTGGCGGGGCCTGGGAGACCCAGTACTTC.

The chain links TRBV20-1 to TRBJ2-7; D is unclear. Trimming pared 0 bases from V and 4 bases from J, leaving 16 bases between. This CDR3 comprises 15 residues. CDR1 is DFQATT and CDR2 is SNEGSKA in the germline V gene (reference sequence). CDR3 sequence: CSARDPGRALYEQYF. CDR3 coding DNA: TGCAGTGCTAGAGACCCTGGGCGTGCGTTATACGAGCAGTACTTC.

This clonotype was counted a single time. This chain connects TRBV28 to TRBJ1-4; D unclear. CDR3 length equals 12 residues. V was shortened by 9 bases and J by 3 bases, with 8 bases between the two germline ends. Germline V gives CDR1 MDHEN, CDR2 SYDVKM. CDR3 in amino acids: CASTDPNEKLFF. CDR3 DNA: TGTGCCAGTACGGACCCTAATGAAAAACTGTTTTTT.